This T cell receptor beta chain is drawn from a study of blood T cell repertoires in COVID-19. Overall study: Specimens from acute and convalescent COVID-19 originated in the United States, Italy and Spain. PBMCs, B-cell-depleted T cells, or T cells were the source of the cDNA or gDNA that made up the material.

Per the original methods: Amplified reference gene primers provided the basis for estimating nucleated cell counts. The protocol was immunoSEQ multiplex PCR, while the TCRdb copy is restricted to in-frame clones and leaves out a portion. V and J calls plus clone size are reproduced from that table; the DNA served to infer D and trimming. Of roughly 25,000 clones in the sample, about 70% were seen once. There are 15 residues in the CDR3. V lost 0 bases, J lost 3 bases, and 11 bases lay in between. CDR1 and CDR2 (germline): SGDLS, YYNGEE. Seattle patients were enrolled while actively infected and followed longitudinally.

The sequence came from a man aged 50-59 years with COVID-19, enrolled during active disease. Sequenced: peripheral blood. The rearrangement uses TRBV9 and TRBJ2-3; perhaps TRBD2 as D (6 bases). CDR3 sequence: CASSVEGRNTDTQYF. The CDR3 region has the DNA TGTGCCAGCAGCGTAGAAGGGAGGAATACAGATACGCAGTATTTT.